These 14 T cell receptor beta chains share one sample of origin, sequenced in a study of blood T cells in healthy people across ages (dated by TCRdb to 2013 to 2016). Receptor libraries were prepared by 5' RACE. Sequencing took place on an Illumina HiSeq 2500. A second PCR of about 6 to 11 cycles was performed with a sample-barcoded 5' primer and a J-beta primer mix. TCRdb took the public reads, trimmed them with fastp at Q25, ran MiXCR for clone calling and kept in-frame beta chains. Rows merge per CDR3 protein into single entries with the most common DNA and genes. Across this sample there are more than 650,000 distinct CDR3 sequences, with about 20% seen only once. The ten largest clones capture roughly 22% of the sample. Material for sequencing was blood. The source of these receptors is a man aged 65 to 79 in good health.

CDR3 region: CASSQDLRITYNSPLHF. CDR3 DNA: TGTGCCAGCAGCCAAGATTTACGGATCACCTATAATTCACCCCTCCACTTT. The rearrangement links TRBV3-1 to TRBJ1-6; unclear D gene. Germline values: CDR1 LGHDT, CDR2 YNNKEL (reference sequence). The V and J ends lost 0 bases and 2 bases respectively, with 11 bases between them. The CDR3 runs to 17 residues.

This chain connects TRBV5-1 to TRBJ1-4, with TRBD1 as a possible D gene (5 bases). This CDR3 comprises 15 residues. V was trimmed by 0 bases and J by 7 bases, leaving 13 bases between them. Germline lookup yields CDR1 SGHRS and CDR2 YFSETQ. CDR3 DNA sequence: TGCGCCAGCAGCTTGGAAGGGGCCACCGTTGAAAAACTGTTTTTT. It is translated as CASSLEGATVEKLFF.

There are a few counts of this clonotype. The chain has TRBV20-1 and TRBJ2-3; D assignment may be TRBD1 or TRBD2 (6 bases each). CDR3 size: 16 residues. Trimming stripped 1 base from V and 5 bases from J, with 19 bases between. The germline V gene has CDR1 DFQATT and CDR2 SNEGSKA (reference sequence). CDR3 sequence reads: CSARAGRVGGRDTQYF. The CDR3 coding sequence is TGCAGTGCTAGAGCGGGTCGGGTGGGGGGCCGAGATACGCAGTATTTT.

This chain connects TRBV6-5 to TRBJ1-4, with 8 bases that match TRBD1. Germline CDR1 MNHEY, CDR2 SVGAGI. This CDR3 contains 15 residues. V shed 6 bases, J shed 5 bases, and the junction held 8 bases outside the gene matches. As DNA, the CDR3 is TGTGCCAGCAGACCGACAGGGGCCACAAATGAAAAACTGTTTTTT. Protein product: CASRPTGATNEKLFF.

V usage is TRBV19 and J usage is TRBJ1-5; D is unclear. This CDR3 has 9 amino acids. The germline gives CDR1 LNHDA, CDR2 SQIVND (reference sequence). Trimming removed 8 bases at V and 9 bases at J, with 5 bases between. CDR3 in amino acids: CASGPPQHF. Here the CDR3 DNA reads TGTGCCAGTGGGCCGCCCCAGCATTTT.

CDR3 region: CSVDVVSGDTQYF. The CDR3 nucleotides read TGCAGCGTTGATGTCGTTAGTGGAGATACGCAGTATTTT. The chain links TRBV29-1 to TRBJ2-3; D not resolved. V was clipped by 3 bases and J by 5 bases, with 12 bases between them. This CDR3 comprises 13 residues. Germline values: CDR1 SQVTM, CDR2 ANQGSEA.

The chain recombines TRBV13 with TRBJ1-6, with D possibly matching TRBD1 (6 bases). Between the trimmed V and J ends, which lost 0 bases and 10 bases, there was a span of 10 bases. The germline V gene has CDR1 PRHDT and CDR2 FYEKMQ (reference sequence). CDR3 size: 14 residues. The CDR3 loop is CASSLGSGESPLHF. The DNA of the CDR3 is TGTGCCAGCAGCTTAGGCTCAGGGGAGTCACCCCTCCACTTT.

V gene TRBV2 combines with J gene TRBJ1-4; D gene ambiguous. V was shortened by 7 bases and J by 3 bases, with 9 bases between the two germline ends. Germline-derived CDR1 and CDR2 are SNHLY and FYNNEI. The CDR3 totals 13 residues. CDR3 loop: CASKTLANEKLFF. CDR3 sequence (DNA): TGTGCCAGCAAGACACTCGCTAATGAAAAACTGTTTTTT.

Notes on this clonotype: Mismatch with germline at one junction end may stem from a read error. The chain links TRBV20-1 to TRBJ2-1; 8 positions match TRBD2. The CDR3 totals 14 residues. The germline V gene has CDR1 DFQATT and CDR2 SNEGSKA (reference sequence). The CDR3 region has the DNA TGCAGTGCAAGAGTAACTAGCGGCGCCAATGAGCAGTTCTTC. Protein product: CSARVTSGANEQFF.

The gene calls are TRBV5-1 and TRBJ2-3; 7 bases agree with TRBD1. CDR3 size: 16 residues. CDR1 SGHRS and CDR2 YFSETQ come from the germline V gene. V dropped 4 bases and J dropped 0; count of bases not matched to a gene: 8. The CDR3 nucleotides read TGCGCCAGCAGCCCGGGGACAGTCCTTAGCACAGATACGCAGTATTTT. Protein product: CASSPGTVLSTDTQYF.

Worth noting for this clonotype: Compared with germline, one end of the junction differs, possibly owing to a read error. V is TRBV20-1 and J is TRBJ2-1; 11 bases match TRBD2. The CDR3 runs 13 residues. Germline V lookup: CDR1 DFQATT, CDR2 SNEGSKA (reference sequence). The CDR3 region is CSVLAGDYTEQFF. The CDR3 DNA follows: TGCAGTGTACTAGCGGGAGACTACACTGAGCAGTTCTTC.

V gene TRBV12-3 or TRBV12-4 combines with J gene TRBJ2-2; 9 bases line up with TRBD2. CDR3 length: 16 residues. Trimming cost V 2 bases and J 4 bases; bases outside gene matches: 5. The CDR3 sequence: CASSLSAGGGTGELFF. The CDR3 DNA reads TGTGCCAGCAGTTTATCCGCGGGAGGGGGCACCGGGGAGCTGTTTTTT.

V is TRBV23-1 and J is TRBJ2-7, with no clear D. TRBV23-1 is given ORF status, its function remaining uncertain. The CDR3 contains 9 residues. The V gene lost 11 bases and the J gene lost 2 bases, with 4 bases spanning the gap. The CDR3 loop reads CAGPYEQYV. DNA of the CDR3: TGCGCCGGCCCCTACGAGCAGTACGTC.

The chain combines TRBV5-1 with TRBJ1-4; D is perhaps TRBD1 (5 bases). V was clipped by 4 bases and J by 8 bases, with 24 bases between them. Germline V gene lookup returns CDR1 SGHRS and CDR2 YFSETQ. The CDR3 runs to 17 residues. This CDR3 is CASSPRAMGEPFEKLFF. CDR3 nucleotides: TGCGCCAGCAGCCCTCGCGCCATGGGGGAGCCTTTCGAAAAACTGTTTTTT.